This TCR beta chain came from a study of T cells in Graves' hyperthyroidism and ophthalmopathy. The source material, RNA transcripts, was used to amplify TCR beta CDR3 regions. The TCR CDR3 first-round RT-PCR relied on the HTBI primer set. TCRdb re-called the multiplex PCR reads through MiXCR, storing one row per CDR3 protein. Among approximately 420,000 distinct CDR3 sequences listed, about 16% were seen once. Germline loops: CDR1 SGHRS, CDR2 YFSETQ. Deletions cut 4 bases from V and 0 bases from J, with 14 bases between. CDR3 length: 16 amino acids. Patients aged 18 to 65 with hyperthyroidism were newly diagnosed, with duration under 2 months. PBMCs were sourced from roughly 9.7 ml fresh peripheral blood.

This receptor was obtained from a woman aged 25 to 39 with Graves' hyperthyroidism. The J gene is TRBJ1-3, the V gene TRBV5-1; D remains unclear. Material: blood. CDR3 region: CASSLPHGDSGNTIYF. The CDR3 nucleotides read TGCGCCAGCAGCCTACCACACGGAGACTCTGGAAACACCATATATTTT. The variable domain in full, with the rest retrieved from reference TRBV5-1 and TRBJ1-3, is KAGVTQTPRYLIKTRGQQVTLSCSPISGHRSVSWYQQTPGQGLQFLFEYFSETQRNKGNFPGRFSGRQFSNSRSEMNVSTLELGDSALYLCASSLPHGDSGNTIYFGEGSWLTVV.